This T cell receptor (beta chain) was captured in a study of preoperative IRX-2 immunotherapy in early breast cancer. This clone turned up a few times. Treatment in this sample: preoperative locoregional IRX-2 cytokine immunotherapy. Patients received preoperative, locoregional IRX-2 cytokine immunotherapy in a phase Ib study. V was cut by 0 bases and J by 3 bases, with 10 bases left in between. The CDR3 is made up of 14 amino acids. The V gene's germline CDR1 is SGHRS and CDR2 YFSETQ. Libraries were prepared by immunoSEQ multiplex PCR; TCRdb keeps only in-frame clonotypes and omits some of them. The sample lists about 98,000 clones, 80% to 90% occurring once.

This sequence was found in a human donor with breast cancer. This specimen consisted of tumor tissue, obtained after IRX-2 immunotherapy. The rearrangement joins TRBV5-1 to TRBJ2-7; weak D call: TRBD2 (6 bases). CDR3 loop: CASSLVGGDYEQYF. CDR3 DNA: TGCGCCAGCAGCTTGGTGGGCGGGGACTACGAGCAGTACTTC.